The entry below gives a single T cell receptor beta chain sequence along with its context. The target antigen is unknown. The data were produced by immunoSEQ multiplex PCR, yet TCRdb's version contains in-frame clones alone and is incomplete. The table includes about 1,500,000 clones, around 95% detected once. The sample is drawn from a study of shared clonotypes between healthy human individuals. The overall study: Donors consisted of two women and three men between 18 and 49.

Findings of the study overall: Generally, estimated richness proved larger in naive subsets than it did in memory subsets.

The V end was cut by 7 bases, the J end by 0 bases, with 13 bases between. Germline lookup yields CDR1 SNHLY and CDR2 FYNNEI. The length of the CDR3 is 15 residues. This TCR was sampled from a young man in good health. The sample was naive CD4+ T cells sorted from blood. Subset meaning: CD45RA+ positively selected. V usage is TRBV2 and J usage is TRBJ1-5; D perhaps matches TRBD1 (6 bases). The CDR3 sequence: CASKDTGNSNQPQHF. CDR3 nucleotide sequence: TGTGCCAGCAAGGACACAGGGAATAGCAATCAGCCCCAGCATTTT.